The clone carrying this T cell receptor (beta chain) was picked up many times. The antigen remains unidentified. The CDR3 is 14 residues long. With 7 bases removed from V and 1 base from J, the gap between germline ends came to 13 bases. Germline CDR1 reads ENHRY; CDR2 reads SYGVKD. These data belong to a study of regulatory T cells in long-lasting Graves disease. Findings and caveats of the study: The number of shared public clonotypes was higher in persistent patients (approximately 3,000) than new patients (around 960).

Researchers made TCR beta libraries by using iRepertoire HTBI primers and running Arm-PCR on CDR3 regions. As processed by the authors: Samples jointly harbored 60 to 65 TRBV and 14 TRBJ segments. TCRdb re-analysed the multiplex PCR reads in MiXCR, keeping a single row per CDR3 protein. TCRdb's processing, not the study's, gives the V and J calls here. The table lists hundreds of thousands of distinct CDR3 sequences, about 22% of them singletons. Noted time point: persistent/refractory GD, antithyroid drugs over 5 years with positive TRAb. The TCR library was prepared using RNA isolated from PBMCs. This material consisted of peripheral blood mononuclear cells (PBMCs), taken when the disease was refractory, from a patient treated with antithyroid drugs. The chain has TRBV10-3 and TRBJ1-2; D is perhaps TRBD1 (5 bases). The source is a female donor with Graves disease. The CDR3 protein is CAINQGYLNYGYTF. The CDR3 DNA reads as TGTGCCATCAATCAGGGCTACCTTAACTATGGCTACACCTTC.